These T cell receptor beta chains were read from a single sample in a study of Graves' ophthalmopathy and Graves' hyperthyroidism. One entry per CDR3 protein results from TCRdb running MiXCR on the multiplex PCR reads. The sample contains roughly 500,000 distinct CDR3 sequences, about an eighth of which appear only once. The sequenced sample consisted of blood. The receptors were sampled from a woman aged 25 to 45 with Graves' ophthalmopathy. Both conserved end residues are part of each CDR3. A D gene is named only where the DNA matches it firmly. The size of a clone is reported for some rows only, either as once, few or many, or as a class for expanded clones.

NA	TRBV12-3/TRBV12-4	TRBJ2-7	many	CASSFSGQGAYEQYF	NA
NA	TRBV12-3/TRBV12-4	TRBJ2-6	NA	CASSLSGVVFSGANVLTF	TGTGCCAGCAGTTTATCAGGGGTGGTTTTCTCTGGGGCCAACGTCCTGACTTTC
NA	TRBV6-1	TRBJ1-2	once	CASNPGRGLSYYGYTF	TGTGCCAGCAATCCGGGACGGGGGCTATCCTACTATGGCTACACCTTC
TRBD1	TRBV12-3/TRBV12-4	TRBJ2-7	many	CASSPQGAYYEQYF	TGTGCCAGCAGTCCACAGGGGGCGTACTACGAGCAGTACTTC
TRBD1	TRBV6-1	TRBJ1-6	NA	CASSPGQGGAPLHF	TGTGCCAGCAGCCCGGGACAGGGTGGAGCACCCCTCCACTTT
NA	TRBV20-1	TRBJ2-7	many	CSARDRTGGPYEQYF	TGCAGTGCTAGAGATCGGACGGGGGGCCCCTACGAGCAGTACTTC
TRBD1	TRBV15	TRBJ1-5	many	CATSNPTGVHQPQHF	TGTGCCACCAGCAACCCGACAGGGGTTCATCAGCCCCAGCATTTT
NA	TRBV25-1	TRBJ1-2	many	CASSDQRNSVGRTFRYGYTF	TGTGCCAGCAGTGACCAGAGAAACTCGGTCGGACGCACTTTCCGGTATGGCTACACCTTC
TRBD1	TRBV11-1	TRBJ2-2	many	CASSPGGGSSTGELFF	TGTGCCAGCAGCCCAGGGGGCGGGTCCTCCACCGGGGAGCTGTTTTTT
NA	TRBV9	TRBJ1-6	NA	CASSVGTQYNSPLHF	TGTGCCAGCAGCGTAGGCACCCAGTATAATTCACCCCTCCACTTT